The clone carrying this TCR beta chain was seen a handful of times. TCRdb reprocessed the 5' RACE reads with MiXCR, giving one entry per CDR3 protein. The table has over 40,000 distinct CDR3 sequences, approximately 10% seen once. This sample was taken from a study of spatial heterogeneity in lung cancer. For the study at large: Those follow-up PBMC samples that were available underwent sequencing, at a median interval of around two years following resection. TCR and UMI combinations that were unique each appeared, on average, more than ten times in raw reads.

Time point: blood at routine non-recurrence follow-up after resection. The CDR3 contains 15 residues. V shed 6 bases, J shed 5 bases, and the junction held 9 bases outside the gene matches. J is TRBJ2-3 and V is TRBV12-3 or TRBV12-4, with 9 bases that match TRBD1. The sequencing here drew on PBMCs, taken at follow-up. This TCR came from a male donor with early-stage non-small cell lung cancer. CDR3 loop: CASRSGTGLLDTQYF. CDR3 nucleotide sequence: TGTGCCAGCAGGTCCGGGACAGGGCTATTAGATACGCAGTATTTT.